This T cell receptor beta chain was found in a study of naive CD8 T cells in extremely preterm neonates. V lost 4 bases, J lost 4 bases, and 16 bases lay in between. The germline V gene encodes CDR1 MGHDK and CDR2 SYGVNS. This CDR3 is built from 15 residues. Only in-frame clones appear in the TCRdb table, and some are missing; sequencing was by immunoSEQ multiplex PCR. The sample lists roughly 4,700 clones, roughly 97% occurring once. Cord blood came from elective full-term cesareans at 37-41 weeks without labor or membrane rupture. This receptor was obtained from a newborn in good health. Sequenced: naive CD8+ T cells from cord blood. This chain links TRBV25-1 with TRBJ1-2, with D possibly being TRBD1 (5 bases). The DNA for the CDR3 is TGTGCCAGCAGTGTAAAGAGCGGGGCCCTCTATGGCTACACCTTC. It translates to CASSVKSGALYGYTF.